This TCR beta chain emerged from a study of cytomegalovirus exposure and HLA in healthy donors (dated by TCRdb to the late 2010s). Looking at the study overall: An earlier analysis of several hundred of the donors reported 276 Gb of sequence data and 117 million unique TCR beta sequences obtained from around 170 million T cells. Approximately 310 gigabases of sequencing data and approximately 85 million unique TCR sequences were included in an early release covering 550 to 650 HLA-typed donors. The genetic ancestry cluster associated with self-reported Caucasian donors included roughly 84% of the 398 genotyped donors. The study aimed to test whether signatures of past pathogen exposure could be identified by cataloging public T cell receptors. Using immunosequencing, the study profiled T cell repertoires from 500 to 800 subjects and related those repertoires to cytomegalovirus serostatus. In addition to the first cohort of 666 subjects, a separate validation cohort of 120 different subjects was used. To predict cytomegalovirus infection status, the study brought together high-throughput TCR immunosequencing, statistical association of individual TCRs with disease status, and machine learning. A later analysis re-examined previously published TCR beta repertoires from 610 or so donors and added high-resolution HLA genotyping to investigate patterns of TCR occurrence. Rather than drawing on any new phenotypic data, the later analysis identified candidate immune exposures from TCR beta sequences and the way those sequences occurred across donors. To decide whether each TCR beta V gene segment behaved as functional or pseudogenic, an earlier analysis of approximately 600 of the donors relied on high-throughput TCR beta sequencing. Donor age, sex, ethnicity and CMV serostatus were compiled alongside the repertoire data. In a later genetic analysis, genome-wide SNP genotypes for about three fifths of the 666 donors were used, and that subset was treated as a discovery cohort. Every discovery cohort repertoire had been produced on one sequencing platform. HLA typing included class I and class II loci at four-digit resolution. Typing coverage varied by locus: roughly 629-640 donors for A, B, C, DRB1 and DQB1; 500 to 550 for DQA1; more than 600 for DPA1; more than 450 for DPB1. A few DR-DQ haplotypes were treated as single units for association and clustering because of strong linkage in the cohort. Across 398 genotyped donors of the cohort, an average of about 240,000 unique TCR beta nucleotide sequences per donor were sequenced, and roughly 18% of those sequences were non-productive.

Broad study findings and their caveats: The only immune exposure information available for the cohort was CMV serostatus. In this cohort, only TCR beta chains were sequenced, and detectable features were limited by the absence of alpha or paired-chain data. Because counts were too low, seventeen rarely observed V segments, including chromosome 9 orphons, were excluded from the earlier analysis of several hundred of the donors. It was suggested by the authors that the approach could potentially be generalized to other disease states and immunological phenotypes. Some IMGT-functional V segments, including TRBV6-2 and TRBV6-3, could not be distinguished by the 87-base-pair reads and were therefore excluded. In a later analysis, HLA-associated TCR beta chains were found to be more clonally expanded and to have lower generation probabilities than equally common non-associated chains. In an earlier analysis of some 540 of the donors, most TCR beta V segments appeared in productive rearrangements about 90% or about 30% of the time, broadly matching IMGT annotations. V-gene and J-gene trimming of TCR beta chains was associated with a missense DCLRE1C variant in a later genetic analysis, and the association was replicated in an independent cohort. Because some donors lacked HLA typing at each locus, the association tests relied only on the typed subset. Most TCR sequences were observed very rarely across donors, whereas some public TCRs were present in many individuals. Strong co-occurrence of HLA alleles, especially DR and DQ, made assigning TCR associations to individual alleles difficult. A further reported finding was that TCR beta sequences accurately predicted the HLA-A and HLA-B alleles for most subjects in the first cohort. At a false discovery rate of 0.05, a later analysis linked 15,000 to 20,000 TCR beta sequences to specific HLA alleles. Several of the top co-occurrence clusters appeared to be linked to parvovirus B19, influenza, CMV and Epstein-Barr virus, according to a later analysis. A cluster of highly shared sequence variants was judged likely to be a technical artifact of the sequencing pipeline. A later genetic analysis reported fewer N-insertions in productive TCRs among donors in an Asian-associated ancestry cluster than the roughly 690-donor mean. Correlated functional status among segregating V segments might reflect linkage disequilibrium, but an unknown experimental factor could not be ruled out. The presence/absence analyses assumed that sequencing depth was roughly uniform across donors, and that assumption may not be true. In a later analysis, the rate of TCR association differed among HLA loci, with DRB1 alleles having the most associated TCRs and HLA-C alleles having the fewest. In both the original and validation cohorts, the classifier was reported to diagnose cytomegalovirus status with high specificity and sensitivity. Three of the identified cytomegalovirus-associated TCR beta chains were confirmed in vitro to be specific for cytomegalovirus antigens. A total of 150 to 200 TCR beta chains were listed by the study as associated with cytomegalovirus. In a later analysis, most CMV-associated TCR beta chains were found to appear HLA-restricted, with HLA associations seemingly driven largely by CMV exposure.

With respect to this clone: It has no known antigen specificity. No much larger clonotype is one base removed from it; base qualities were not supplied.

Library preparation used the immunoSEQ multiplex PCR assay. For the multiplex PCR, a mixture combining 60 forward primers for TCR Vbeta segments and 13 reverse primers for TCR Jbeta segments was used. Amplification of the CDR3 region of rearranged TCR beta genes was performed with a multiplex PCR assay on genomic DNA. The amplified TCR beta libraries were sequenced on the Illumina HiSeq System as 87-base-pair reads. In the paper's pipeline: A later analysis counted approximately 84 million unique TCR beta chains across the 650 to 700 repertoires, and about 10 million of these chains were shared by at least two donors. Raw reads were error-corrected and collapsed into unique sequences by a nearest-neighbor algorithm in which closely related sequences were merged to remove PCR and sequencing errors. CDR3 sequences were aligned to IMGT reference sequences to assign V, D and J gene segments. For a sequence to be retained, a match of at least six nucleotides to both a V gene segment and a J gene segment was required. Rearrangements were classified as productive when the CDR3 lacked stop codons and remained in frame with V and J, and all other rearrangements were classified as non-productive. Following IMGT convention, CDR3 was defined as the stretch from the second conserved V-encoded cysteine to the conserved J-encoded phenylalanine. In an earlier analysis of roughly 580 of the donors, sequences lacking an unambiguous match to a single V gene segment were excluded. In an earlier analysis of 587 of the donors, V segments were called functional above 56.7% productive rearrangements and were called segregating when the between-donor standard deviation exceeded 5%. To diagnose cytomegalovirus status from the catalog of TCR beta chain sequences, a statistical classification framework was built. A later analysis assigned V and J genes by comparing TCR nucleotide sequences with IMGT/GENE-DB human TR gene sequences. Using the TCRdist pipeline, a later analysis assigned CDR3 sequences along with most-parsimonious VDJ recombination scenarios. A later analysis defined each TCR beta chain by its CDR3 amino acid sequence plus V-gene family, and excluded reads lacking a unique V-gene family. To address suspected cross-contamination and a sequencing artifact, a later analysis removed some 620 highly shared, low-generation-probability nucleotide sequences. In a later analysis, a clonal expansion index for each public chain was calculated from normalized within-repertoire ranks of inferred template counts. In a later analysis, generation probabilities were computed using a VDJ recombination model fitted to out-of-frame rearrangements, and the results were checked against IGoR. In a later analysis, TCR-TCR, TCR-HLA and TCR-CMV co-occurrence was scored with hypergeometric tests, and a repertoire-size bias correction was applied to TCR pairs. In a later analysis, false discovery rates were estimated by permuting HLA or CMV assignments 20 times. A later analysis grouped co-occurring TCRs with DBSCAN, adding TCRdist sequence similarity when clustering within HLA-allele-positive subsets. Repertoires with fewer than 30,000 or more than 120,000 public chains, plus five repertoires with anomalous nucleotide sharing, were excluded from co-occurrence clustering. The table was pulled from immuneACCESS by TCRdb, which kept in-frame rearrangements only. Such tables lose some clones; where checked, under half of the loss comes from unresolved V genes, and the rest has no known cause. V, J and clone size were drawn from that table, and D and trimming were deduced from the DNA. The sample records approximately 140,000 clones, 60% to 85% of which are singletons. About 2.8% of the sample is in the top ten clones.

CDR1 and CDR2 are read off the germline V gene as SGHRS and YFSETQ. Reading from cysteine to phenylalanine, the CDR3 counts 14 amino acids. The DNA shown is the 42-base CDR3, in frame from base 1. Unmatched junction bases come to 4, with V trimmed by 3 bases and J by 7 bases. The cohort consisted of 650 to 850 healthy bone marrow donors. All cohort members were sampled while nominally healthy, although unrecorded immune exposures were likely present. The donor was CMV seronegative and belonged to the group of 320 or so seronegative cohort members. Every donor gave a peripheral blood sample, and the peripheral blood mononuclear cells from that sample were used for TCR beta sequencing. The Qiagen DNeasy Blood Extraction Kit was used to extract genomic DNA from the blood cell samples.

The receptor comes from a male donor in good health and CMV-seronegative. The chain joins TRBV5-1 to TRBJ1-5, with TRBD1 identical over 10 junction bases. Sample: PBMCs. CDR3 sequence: CASSSTGGPQPQHF. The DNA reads TGCGCCAGCAGCTCGACAGGGGGCCCCCAGCCCCAGCATTTT.